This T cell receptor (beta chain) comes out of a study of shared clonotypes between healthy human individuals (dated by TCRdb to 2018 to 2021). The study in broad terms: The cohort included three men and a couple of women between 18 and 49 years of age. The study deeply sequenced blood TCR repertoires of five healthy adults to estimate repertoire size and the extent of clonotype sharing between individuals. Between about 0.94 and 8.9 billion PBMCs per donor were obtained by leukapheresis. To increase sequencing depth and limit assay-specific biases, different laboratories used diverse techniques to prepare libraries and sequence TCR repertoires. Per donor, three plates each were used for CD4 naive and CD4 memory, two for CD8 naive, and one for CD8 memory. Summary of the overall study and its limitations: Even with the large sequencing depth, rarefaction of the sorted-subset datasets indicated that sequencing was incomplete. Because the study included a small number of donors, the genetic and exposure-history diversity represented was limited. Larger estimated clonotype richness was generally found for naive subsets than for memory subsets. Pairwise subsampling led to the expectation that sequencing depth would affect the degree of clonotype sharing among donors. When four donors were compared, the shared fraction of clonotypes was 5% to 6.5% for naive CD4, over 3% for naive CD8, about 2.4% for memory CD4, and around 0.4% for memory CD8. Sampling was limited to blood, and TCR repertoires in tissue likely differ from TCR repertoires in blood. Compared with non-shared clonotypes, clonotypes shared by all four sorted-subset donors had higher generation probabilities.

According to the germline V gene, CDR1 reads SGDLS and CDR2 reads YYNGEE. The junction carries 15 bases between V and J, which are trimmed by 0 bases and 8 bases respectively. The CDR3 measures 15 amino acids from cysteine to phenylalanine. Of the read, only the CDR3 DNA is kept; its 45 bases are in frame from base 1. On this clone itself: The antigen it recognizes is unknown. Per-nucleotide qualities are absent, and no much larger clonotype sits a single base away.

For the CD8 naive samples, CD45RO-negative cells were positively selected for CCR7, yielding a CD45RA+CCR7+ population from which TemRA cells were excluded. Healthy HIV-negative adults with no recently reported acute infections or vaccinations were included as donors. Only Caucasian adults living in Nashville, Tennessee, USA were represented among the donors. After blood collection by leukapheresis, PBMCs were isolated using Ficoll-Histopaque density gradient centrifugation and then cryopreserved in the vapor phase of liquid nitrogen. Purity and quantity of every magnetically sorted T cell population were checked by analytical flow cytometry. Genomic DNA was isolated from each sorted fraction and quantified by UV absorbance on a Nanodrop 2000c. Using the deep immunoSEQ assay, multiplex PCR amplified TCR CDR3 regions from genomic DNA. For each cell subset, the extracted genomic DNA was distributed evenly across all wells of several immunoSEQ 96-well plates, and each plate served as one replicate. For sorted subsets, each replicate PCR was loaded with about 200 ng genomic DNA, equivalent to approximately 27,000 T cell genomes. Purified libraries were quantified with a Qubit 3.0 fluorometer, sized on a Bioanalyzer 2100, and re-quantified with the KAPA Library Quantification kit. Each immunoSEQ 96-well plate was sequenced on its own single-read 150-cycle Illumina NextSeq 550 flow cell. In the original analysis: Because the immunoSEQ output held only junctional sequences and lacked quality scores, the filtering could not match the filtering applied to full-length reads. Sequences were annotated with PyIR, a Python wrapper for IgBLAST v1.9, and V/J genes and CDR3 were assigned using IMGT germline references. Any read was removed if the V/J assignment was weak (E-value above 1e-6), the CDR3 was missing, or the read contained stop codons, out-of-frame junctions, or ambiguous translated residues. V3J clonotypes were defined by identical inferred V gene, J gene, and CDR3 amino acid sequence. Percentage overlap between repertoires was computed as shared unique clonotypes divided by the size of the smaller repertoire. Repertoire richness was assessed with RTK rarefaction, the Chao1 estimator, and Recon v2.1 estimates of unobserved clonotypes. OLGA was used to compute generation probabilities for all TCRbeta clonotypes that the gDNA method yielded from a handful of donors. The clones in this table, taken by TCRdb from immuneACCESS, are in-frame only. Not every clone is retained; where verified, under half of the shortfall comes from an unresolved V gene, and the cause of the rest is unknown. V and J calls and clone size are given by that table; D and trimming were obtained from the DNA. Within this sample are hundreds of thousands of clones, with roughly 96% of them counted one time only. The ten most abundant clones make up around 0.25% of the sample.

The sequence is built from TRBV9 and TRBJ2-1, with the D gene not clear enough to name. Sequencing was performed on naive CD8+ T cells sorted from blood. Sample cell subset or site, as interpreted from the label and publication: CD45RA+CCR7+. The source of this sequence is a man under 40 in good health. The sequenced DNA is TGTGCCAGCAGCGTAGGCGTCTTATCGGGCGATGAGCAGTTCTTC. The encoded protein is CASSVGVLSGDEQFF.